These T cell receptor beta chains were read from a single sample in a study of T cells in Graves' hyperthyroidism and ophthalmopathy. Using its own MiXCR run on the multiplex PCR reads, TCRdb lists one record per CDR3 protein. The sample includes about 350,000 distinct CDR3 sequences, 14% of them seen just once. Sample: blood. Every receptor here comes from a woman under 40 with Graves' hyperthyroidism. Each CDR3 is given with its conserved first and last residue. Each record gives: clone size, J gene, V gene, CDR3 length, D gene, CDR3 protein, CDR3 DNA. A D gene is named only where the DNA matches it firmly. Only some rows state a clone size, as once, few, many or a class for expanded clones.

abundance: NA
j_gene: TRBJ2-3
v_gene: TRBV18
len: 13
d_gene: NA
CDR3aa: CASSPQGVDTQYF
CDR3nt: TGTGCCAGCTCACCACAGGGTGTAGATACGCAGTATTTT

abundance: NA
j_gene: TRBJ2-1
v_gene: TRBV11-1
len: 16
d_gene: NA
CDR3aa: CASSLAAGSVYNEQFF
CDR3nt: TGTGCCAGCAGCTTGGCCGCGGGTAGTGTTTACAATGAGCAGTTCTTC

abundance: few
j_gene: TRBJ1-4
v_gene: TRBV29-1
len: 14
d_gene: NA
CDR3aa: CSAWGGTSQEKLFF
CDR3nt: TGCAGCGCCTGGGGGGGGACATCTCAAGAAAAACTGTTTTTT

abundance: NA
j_gene: TRBJ2-3
v_gene: TRBV9
len: 15
d_gene: TRBD2
CDR3aa: CASSAAGGAFATQCF
CDR3nt: TGTGCCAGCTCCGCAGCGGGAGGGGCCTTCGCCACGCAGTGTTTT

abundance: NA
j_gene: TRBJ2-2
v_gene: TRBV7-8
len: 16
d_gene: NA
CDR3aa: CASSLRVFPNTGELFF
CDR3nt: TGTGCCAGCAGCTTACGGGTTTTCCCGAACACCGGGGAGCTGTTTTTT

abundance: few
j_gene: TRBJ2-5
v_gene: TRBV5-1
len: 15
d_gene: TRBD2
CDR3aa: CASSPTGLESETQYF
CDR3nt: TGCGCCAGCAGCCCGACGGGACTAGAGTCGGAGACCCAGTACTTC

abundance: few
j_gene: TRBJ2-5
v_gene: TRBV18
len: 14
d_gene: NA
CDR3aa: CASSPGGVKETQYF
CDR3nt: TGTGCCAGCTCACCCGGCGGCGTCAAAGAGACCCAGTACTTC

abundance: few
j_gene: TRBJ2-1
v_gene: TRBV5-6
len: 17
d_gene: TRBD2
CDR3aa: CASSQGLAGGNYNEQFF
CDR3nt: TGTGCCAGCAGCCAAGGACTAGCGGGAGGAAACTACAATGAGCAGTTCTTC

abundance: few
j_gene: TRBJ1-5
v_gene: TRBV6-1
len: 15
d_gene: NA
CDR3aa: CASSELTASNQPQHF
CDR3nt: TGTGCCAGCAGTGAACTGACAGCTAGCAATCAGCCCCAGCATTTT

abundance: many
j_gene: TRBJ1-1
v_gene: TRBV20-1
len: 13
d_gene: NA
CDR3aa: CSARDEVHTEAFF
CDR3nt: TGCAGTGCTAGAGATGAGGTTCACACTGAAGCTTTCTTT

abundance: few
j_gene: TRBJ2-1
v_gene: TRBV6-5
len: 13
d_gene: TRBD2
CDR3aa: CARCEEREGEQFF
CDR3nt: TGTGCCAGATGCGAAGAGCGGGAGGGGGAGCAGTTCTTC

abundance: many
j_gene: TRBJ1-4
v_gene: TRBV7-9
len: 17
d_gene: NA
CDR3aa: CASSSSSISRGNEKLFF
CDR3nt: TGTGCCAGCAGCTCCAGCTCCATTTCCCGGGGTAATGAAAAACTGTTTTTT

abundance: few
j_gene: TRBJ2-2
v_gene: TRBV20-1
len: 16
d_gene: TRBD2
CDR3aa: CSARPLAGTNTGELFF
CDR3nt: TGCAGTGCTAGGCCCTTAGCGGGGACGAACACCGGGGAGCTGTTTTTT

abundance: many
j_gene: TRBJ1-5
v_gene: TRBV29-1
len: 15
d_gene: NA
CDR3aa: CSVELGGGSNQPQHF
CDR3nt: TGCAGCGTCGAACTTGGGGGGGGTAGCAATCAGCCCCAGCATTTT

abundance: many
j_gene: TRBJ2-7
v_gene: TRBV13
len: 15
d_gene: NA
CDR3aa: CASSLSSRTTYEQYF
CDR3nt: TGTGCCAGCAGCTTAAGTTCTCGGACGACCTACGAGCAGTACTTC

abundance: few
j_gene: TRBJ2-7
v_gene: TRBV6-2/TRBV6-3
len: 14
d_gene: NA
CDR3aa: CASEGGARVYEQYF
CDR3nt: TGTGCCTCTGAGGGGGGGGCCAGGGTCTACGAGCAGTACTTC

abundance: NA
j_gene: TRBJ2-5
v_gene: TRBV3-1
len: 14
d_gene: TRBD2
CDR3aa: CASSQATGGETQYF
CDR3nt: TGTGCCAGCAGCCAGGCGACGGGGGGGGAGACCCAGTACTTC

abundance: many
j_gene: TRBJ2-5
v_gene: TRBV7-2
len: 15
d_gene: NA
CDR3aa: CASSPEPGRQETQYF
CDR3nt: TGTGCCAGCAGCCCAGAACCGGGACGGCAAGAGACCCAGTACTTC

abundance: many
j_gene: TRBJ2-5
v_gene: TRBV6-2/TRBV6-3
len: 19
d_gene: TRBD2
CDR3aa: CASSYSGLAGRSPQETQYF
CDR3nt: TGTGCCAGCAGTTACTCCGGACTAGCGGGACGCAGCCCCCAAGAGACCCAGTACTTC

abundance: NA
j_gene: TRBJ2-2
v_gene: TRBV10-3
len: 15
d_gene: NA
CDR3aa: CAISVRGGVTGELFF
CDR3nt: TGTGCCATCAGTGTCCGGGGTGGGGTAACCGGGGAGCTGTTTTTT

abundance: few
j_gene: TRBJ1-5
v_gene: TRBV19
len: 14
d_gene: NA
CDR3aa: CASSIVDRGQPQHF
CDR3nt: TGTGCCAGTAGTATAGTGGACAGAGGGCAGCCCCAGCATTTT

abundance: many
j_gene: TRBJ2-1
v_gene: TRBV12-5
len: 12
d_gene: NA
CDR3aa: CASGLATDEQFF
CDR3nt: TGTGCTAGTGGTTTGGCCACAGATGAGCAGTTCTTC

abundance: few
j_gene: TRBJ2-3
v_gene: TRBV7-2
len: 12
d_gene: NA
CDR3aa: CASSIGLETQYF
CDR3nt: TGTGCCAGCAGTATCGGTCTAGAAACGCAGTATTTT

abundance: NA
j_gene: TRBJ1-1
v_gene: TRBV11-1
len: 14
d_gene: NA
CDR3aa: CASSPSLANTEAFF
CDR3nt: TGTGCCAGCTCGCCCTCGTTGGCGAACACTGAAGCTTTCTTT

abundance: NA
j_gene: TRBJ2-1
v_gene: TRBV19
len: 15
d_gene: NA
CDR3aa: CASNPGGGPYNEQFF
CDR3nt: TGTGCCAGTAACCCAGGGGGGGGCCCTTACAATGAGCAGTTCTTC

abundance: NA
j_gene: TRBJ2-3
v_gene: TRBV30
len: 16
d_gene: NA
CDR3aa: CAWRHKTAPGTDTQYF
CDR3nt: TGTGCCTGGAGGCATAAGACAGCCCCGGGCACAGATACGCAGTATTTT

abundance: many
j_gene: TRBJ1-3
v_gene: TRBV11-2
len: 13
d_gene: NA
CDR3aa: CASSLSQGNTIYF
CDR3nt: TGTGCCAGCAGCTTATCCCAGGGAAACACCATATATTTT

abundance: NA
j_gene: TRBJ2-3
v_gene: TRBV20-1
len: 17
d_gene: NA
CDR3aa: CSARDGGGQTFTDTQYF
CDR3nt: TGCAGTGCTAGAGATGGAGGGGGACAGACTTTCACAGATACGCAGTATTTT

abundance: many
j_gene: TRBJ2-3
v_gene: TRBV7-2
len: 19
d_gene: TRBD1
CDR3aa: CASSLGDRDRGHYTDTQYF
CDR3nt: TGTGCCAGCAGCTTAGGGGACCGGGACAGGGGACACTACACAGATACGCAGTATTTT

abundance: NA
j_gene: TRBJ1-1
v_gene: TRBV28
len: 14
d_gene: NA
CDR3aa: CASQGPSQNTEAFF
CDR3nt: TGTGCCAGCCAAGGTCCGTCCCAGAACACTGAAGCTTTCTTT

abundance: few
j_gene: TRBJ2-2
v_gene: TRBV19
len: 16
d_gene: TRBD1
CDR3aa: CASKPGTGYVTGELFF
CDR3nt: TGTGCCAGTAAGCCCGGGACAGGGTACGTGACCGGGGAGCTGTTTTTT

abundance: many
j_gene: TRBJ2-5
v_gene: TRBV6-2/TRBV6-3
len: 15
d_gene: NA
CDR3aa: CASSYSLGWEETQYF
CDR3nt: TGTGCCAGCAGTTACTCGCTGGGATGGGAAGAGACCCAGTACTTC

abundance: NA
j_gene: TRBJ2-7
v_gene: TRBV20-1
len: 15
d_gene: TRBD1
CDR3aa: CSARGYRDSSYEQYF
CDR3nt: TGCAGTGCTAGAGGCTACCGGGACAGCTCCTACGAGCAGTACTTC

abundance: few
j_gene: TRBJ2-3
v_gene: TRBV16
len: 15
d_gene: NA
CDR3aa: CASSLGGGSTDTRYF
CDR3nt: TGTGCCAGCAGCCTCGGCGGAGGCAGCACAGATACGCGGTATTTT

abundance: NA
j_gene: TRBJ2-3
v_gene: TRBV10-3
len: 16
d_gene: NA
CDR3aa: CAISELGGGSTDTQYF
CDR3nt: TGTGCCATCAGTGAGTTAGGAGGGGGAAGCACAGATACGCAGTATTTT

abundance: once
j_gene: TRBJ2-2
v_gene: TRBV11-2
len: 16
d_gene: TRBD2
CDR3aa: CASSYPRGSGRGGLFF
CDR3nt: TGTGCCAGCAGCTACCCCCGGGGGAGCGGGAGAGGTGGGCTGTTTTTT

abundance: few
j_gene: TRBJ1-3
v_gene: TRBV20-1
len: 16
d_gene: NA
CDR3aa: CSAMGGDRDLGNTIYF
CDR3nt: TGCAGTGCTATGGGAGGGGACCGGGACCTTGGAAACACCATATATTTT

abundance: many
j_gene: TRBJ2-1
v_gene: TRBV27
len: 16
d_gene: TRBD2
CDR3aa: CASRAGGPFSYNEQFF
CDR3nt: TGTGCCAGCAGAGCGGGAGGACCATTCTCCTACAATGAGCAGTTCTTC

abundance: NA
j_gene: TRBJ2-1
v_gene: TRBV20-1
len: 14
d_gene: NA
CDR3aa: CSASGRWPYNEQFF
CDR3nt: TGCAGTGCTAGTGGCCGATGGCCTTACAATGAGCAGTTCTTC

abundance: NA
j_gene: TRBJ2-7
v_gene: TRBV7-9
len: 11
d_gene: NA
CDR3aa: CASSGGLEQYF
CDR3nt: TGTGCCAGCAGCGGGGGGCTCGAGCAGTACTTC

abundance: few
j_gene: TRBJ1-6
v_gene: TRBV7-2
len: 15
d_gene: NA
CDR3aa: CASSLVYRLNSPLHF
CDR3nt: TGTGCCAGCAGCTTAGTGTACAGATTAAATTCACCCCTCCACTTT

abundance: few
j_gene: TRBJ1-1
v_gene: TRBV29-1
len: 14
d_gene: NA
CDR3aa: CSVETPVRSTEAFF
CDR3nt: TGCAGCGTTGAGACCCCTGTGAGGAGCACTGAAGCTTTCTTT

abundance: few
j_gene: TRBJ1-2
v_gene: TRBV7-9
len: 15
d_gene: NA
CDR3aa: CASSPGGVGPYGYTF
CDR3nt: TGTGCCAGCAGCCCCGGGGGGGTTGGTCCTTATGGCTACACCTTC

abundance: few
j_gene: TRBJ1-2
v_gene: TRBV6-1
len: 14
d_gene: NA
CDR3aa: CASSSLDGGYGYTF
CDR3nt: TGTGCCAGCAGTTCCTTGGACGGAGGGTATGGCTACACCTTC

abundance: many
j_gene: TRBJ1-2
v_gene: TRBV2
len: 14
d_gene: NA
CDR3aa: CASSEAPGSYGYTF
CDR3nt: TGTGCCAGCAGTGAAGCGCCGGGGAGCTATGGCTACACCTTC

abundance: few
j_gene: TRBJ1-1
v_gene: TRBV13
len: 16
d_gene: TRBD1
CDR3aa: CASSFLTTGGTTEAFF
CDR3nt: TGTGCCAGCAGCTTCCTAACCACAGGGGGGACCACTGAAGCTTTCTTT

abundance: few
j_gene: TRBJ2-3
v_gene: TRBV28
len: 14
d_gene: NA
CDR3aa: CASTRPGDTDTQYF
CDR3nt: TGTGCCAGCACCAGACCGGGTGACACAGATACGCAGTATTTT

abundance: NA
j_gene: TRBJ2-7
v_gene: TRBV29-1
len: 12
d_gene: TRBD1
CDR3aa: CSARQGPDEQYF
CDR3nt: TGCAGCGCCCGACAGGGTCCTGACGAGCAGTACTTC

abundance: NA
j_gene: TRBJ2-7
v_gene: TRBV7-2
len: 11
d_gene: NA
CDR3aa: CASSQEGKQYF
CDR3nt: TGTGCCAGCAGCCAGGAGGGGAAGCAGTACTTC

abundance: NA
j_gene: TRBJ1-2
v_gene: TRBV30
len: 12
d_gene: NA
CDR3aa: CAWSVVRGGYTF
CDR3nt: TGTGCCTGGAGTGTAGTCCGGGGTGGCTACACCTTC

abundance: NA
j_gene: TRBJ2-7
v_gene: TRBV27
len: 16
d_gene: TRBD2
CDR3aa: CASSFGIVGGLGEQYF
CDR3nt: TGTGCCAGCAGTTTCGGGATTGTCGGGGGGTTGGGCGAGCAGTACTTC

abundance: many
j_gene: TRBJ2-1
v_gene: TRBV28
len: 15
d_gene: TRBD1
CDR3aa: CASSLPGQRWDEQFF
CDR3nt: TGTGCCAGCAGTTTGCCGGGACAGCGGTGGGATGAGCAGTTCTTC

abundance: many
j_gene: TRBJ2-7
v_gene: TRBV2
len: 13
d_gene: NA
CDR3aa: CASELREVDEQYF
CDR3nt: TGTGCCAGCGAGTTACGGGAAGTCGACGAGCAGTACTTC

abundance: many
j_gene: TRBJ2-5
v_gene: TRBV19
len: 13
d_gene: NA
CDR3aa: CASRTEDQETQYF
CDR3nt: TGTGCCAGCCGGACGGAAGACCAAGAGACCCAGTACTTC

abundance: NA
j_gene: TRBJ2-7
v_gene: TRBV27
len: 11
d_gene: TRBD2
CDR3aa: CASSWGGEQYF
CDR3nt: TGTGCCAGCAGTTGGGGGGGGGAGCAGTACTTC